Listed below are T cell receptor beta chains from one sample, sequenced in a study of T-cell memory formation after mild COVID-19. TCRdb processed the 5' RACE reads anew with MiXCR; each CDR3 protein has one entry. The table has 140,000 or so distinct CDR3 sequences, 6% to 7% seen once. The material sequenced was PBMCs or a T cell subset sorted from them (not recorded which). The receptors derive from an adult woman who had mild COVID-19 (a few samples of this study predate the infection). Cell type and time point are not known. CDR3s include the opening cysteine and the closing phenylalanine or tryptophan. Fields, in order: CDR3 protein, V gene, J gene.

CASSSGQGSTGELFF	TRBV11-3	TRBJ2-2
CASSPQGTARAYGYTF	TRBV12-3/TRBV12-4	TRBJ1-2
CASSQRTGGNSPLHF	TRBV7-9	TRBJ1-6
CASSRDRGASGEKLFF	TRBV5-4	TRBJ1-4
CASAGGGLNTEAFF	TRBV19	TRBJ1-1
CASSLFRGLTNEQFF	TRBV7-2	TRBJ2-1
CASSLDKLDTQYF	TRBV5-1	TRBJ2-3
CSASWQSGNTIYF	TRBV20-1	TRBJ1-3
CATSRDRGGQETQYF	TRBV15	TRBJ2-5
CASSYSGQYNEQFF	TRBV6-5	TRBJ2-1
CSARLAGVNEQFF	TRBV20-1	TRBJ2-1
CASRTGQNTEAFF	TRBV5-1	TRBJ1-1
CASSYRSGQEQYF	TRBV6-5	TRBJ2-7
CASSSLTRTGHTRETQYF	TRBV5-1	TRBJ2-5
CAIKTGYEQYF	TRBV7-9	TRBJ2-7
CASSYGLVTEAFF	TRBV6-2/TRBV6-3	TRBJ1-1
CASSQSDEQYF	TRBV18	TRBJ2-7
CASSQGDGDTEAFF	TRBV4-2	TRBJ1-1
CSARGTSGVHQETQYF	TRBV20-1	TRBJ2-5
CASSLVLGNTEAFF	TRBV11-2	TRBJ1-1
CASHRGSYGYTF	TRBV6-6	TRBJ1-2
CASSQEAVPAGELFF	TRBV3-1	TRBJ2-2
CASSLGTAVEKLFF	TRBV3-1	TRBJ1-4
CASSPLQANTGELFF	TRBV12-3/TRBV12-4	TRBJ2-2
CASSEDSGPYNEQFF	TRBV5-1	TRBJ2-1
CASTLDLSMNTEAFF	TRBV5-1	TRBJ1-1
CASSSLPQETQYF	TRBV7-3	TRBJ2-5
CASSPVASPTEAFF	TRBV12-3/TRBV12-4	TRBJ1-1
CASRQLAGVRNEQFF	TRBV11-2	TRBJ2-1
CASSRPEGYGYTF	TRBV7-9	TRBJ1-2
CASSPGPSYGYTF	TRBV7-9	TRBJ1-2
CASSLAASGLGSRTDTQYF	TRBV7-2	TRBJ2-3
CASSRTSGISYNEQFF	TRBV5-1	TRBJ2-1
CASSLSLGRVAKNIQYF	TRBV5-6	TRBJ2-4
CSVVWTRSYEQFF	TRBV29-1	TRBJ2-1
CSFRDRGTYEQYF	TRBV29-1	TRBJ2-7
CASSRGSGDTQYF	TRBV7-2	TRBJ2-3
CATTSTKGGGYTF	TRBV10-3	TRBJ1-2
CASSSMGSNYGYTF	TRBV7-2	TRBJ1-2
CASSQRDSSDEQFF	TRBV12-3/TRBV12-4	TRBJ2-1
CASPSGGLNNEQFF	TRBV6-4	TRBJ2-1
CASSSANRGQNEQFF	TRBV7-8	TRBJ2-1
CASSSSGLYSYNSPLHF	TRBV7-9	TRBJ1-6
CASSQAAGGNYGYTF	TRBV4-1	TRBJ1-2
CASSQNGGAEAFF	TRBV12-3/TRBV12-4	TRBJ1-1
CASSLTVLPGTDTQYF	TRBV7-2	TRBJ2-3
CASSLSRQPQHF	TRBV7-9	TRBJ1-5
CASSYSSGLAGPKAKNIQYF	TRBV6-6	TRBJ2-4
CSAPQGGWLSTGDEQFF	TRBV20-1	TRBJ2-1
CASRAGIVETQYF	TRBV6-1	TRBJ2-5
CASSPGHSYEQYF	TRBV5-6	TRBJ2-7
CSVGPPGTAQETQYF	TRBV29-1	TRBJ2-5
CASNKEVDSGLFF	TRBV6-1	TRBJ2-2
CASSSSATSGRDNEQFF	TRBV5-1	TRBJ2-1
CATSDTAASSTDTQYF	TRBV24-1	TRBJ2-3
CASSIFPGTSIGTDTQYF	TRBV19	TRBJ2-3